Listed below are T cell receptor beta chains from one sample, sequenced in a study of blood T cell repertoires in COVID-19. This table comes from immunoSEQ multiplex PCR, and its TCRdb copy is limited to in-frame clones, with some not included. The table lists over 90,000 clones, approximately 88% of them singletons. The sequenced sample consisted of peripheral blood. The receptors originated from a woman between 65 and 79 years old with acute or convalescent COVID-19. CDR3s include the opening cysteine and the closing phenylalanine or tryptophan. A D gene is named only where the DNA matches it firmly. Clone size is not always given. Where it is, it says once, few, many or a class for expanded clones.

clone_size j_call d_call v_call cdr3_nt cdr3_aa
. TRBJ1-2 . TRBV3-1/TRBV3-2 TGTGCCAGCAGCCACGCAAGTCTGGCAGGGGTAGGCTACACCTTC CASSHASLAGVGYTF
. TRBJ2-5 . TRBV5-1 TGCGCCAGCAGCCTTGCTAGTGGAGAGACCCAGTACTTC CASSLASGETQYF
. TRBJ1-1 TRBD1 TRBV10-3 TGTGCCACCCGGACAGGAATGAACACTGAAGCTTTCTTT CATRTGMNTEAFF
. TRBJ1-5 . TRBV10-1 TGCGCCAGCTCTCCCGGCGGGGGCAATCAGCCCCAGCATTTT CASSPGGGNQPQHF
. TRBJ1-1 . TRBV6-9 TGTGCCAGCAGTCAAGACAGTATGAACACTGAAGCTTTCTTT CASSQDSMNTEAFF
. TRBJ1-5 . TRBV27 TGTGCCAGCAGTTGGGCCCATGGCAATCAGCCCCAGCATTTT CASSWAHGNQPQHF
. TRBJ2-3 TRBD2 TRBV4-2 TGTGCCAGCAGCCAAGTTGGGCGGGGGTCCTACACAGATACGCAGTATTTT CASSQVGRGSYTDTQYF
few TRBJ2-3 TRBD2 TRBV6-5 TGTGCCAGCATCCGCACTAGCGGGGGGGCCAATACGCAGTATTTT CASIRTSGGANTQYF
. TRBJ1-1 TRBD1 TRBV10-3 TGTGCCATCAGTGTTTTGGGACAGGAAGCTTTCTTT CAISVLGQEAFF
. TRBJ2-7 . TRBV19 TGTGCCAGTAGTATTGCCAGGGGCTCCTACGAGCAGTACTTC CASSIARGSYEQYF
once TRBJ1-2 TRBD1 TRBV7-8 TGTGCCAGCAGCTTCCGACAGGGGGACGGCTACACCTTC CASSFRQGDGYTF
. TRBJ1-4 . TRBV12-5 TGTGCTAGTGGTTTGCTCACGGCCTCGACAAATGAAAAACTGTTTTTT CASGLLTASTNEKLFF
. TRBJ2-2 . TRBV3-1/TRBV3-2 TGTGCCAGCAGCCAAGATAAGCGGGCGAACACCGGGGAGCTGTTTTTT CASSQDKRANTGELFF
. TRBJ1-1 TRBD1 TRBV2 TGTGCCAGCAGCGACTTTCCGGGACAGGGTACTGAAGCTTTCTTT CASSDFPGQGTEAFF
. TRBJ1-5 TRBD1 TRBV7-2 TGTGCCAGCAGCTTACACAGGGGTTCCCAAAATAGCAATCAGCCCCAGCATTTT CASSLHRGSQNSNQPQHF
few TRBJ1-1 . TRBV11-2 TGTGCCAGCAGCTTAGCCCGCAGGGGAACTGAAGCTTTCTTT CASSLARRGTEAFF
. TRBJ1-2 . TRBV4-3 TGCGCCAGCAGCCAAGATCGGGCCAGGGGCAACTATGGCTACACCTTC CASSQDRARGNYGYTF
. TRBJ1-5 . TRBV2 TGTGCCAGCAGGCTGACAGCAAATCAGCCCCAGCATTTT CASRLTANQPQHF
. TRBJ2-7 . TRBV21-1 TGTGCCAGCCGACAAGGGCCGGAGGACGAGCAGTACTTC CASRQGPEDEQYF
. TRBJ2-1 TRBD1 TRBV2 TGTGCCAGCAGTGGCATAAGAGGACAGGGAACAGGTGAGCAGTTCTTC CASSGIRGQGTGEQFF
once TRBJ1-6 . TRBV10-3 TGTGCCATCAGTGAGAACAGGATTAATTCACCCCTCCACTTT CAISENRINSPLHF
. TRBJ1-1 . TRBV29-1 TGCAGCGTTGAAGATCAGGGGTTGGGAGCTTTCTTT CSVEDQGLGAFF
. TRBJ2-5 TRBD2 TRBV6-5 TGTGCCACCCGGACTAGCGGGTTCGGGGAGACCCAGTACTTC CATRTSGFGETQYF
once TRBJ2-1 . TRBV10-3 TGTGCCATCAGTGAGCCGCCGGGTGAGCAGTTCTTC CAISEPPGEQFF
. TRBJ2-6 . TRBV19 TGTGCCAGTCGGACCACTACAGGTTTCCTCTCTGGGGCCAACGTCCTGACTTTC CASRTTTGFLSGANVLTF
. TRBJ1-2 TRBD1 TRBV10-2 TGCGCCAGCAGTGACGGGGGTGGGGGACAGGCCAACCTCAACTATGGCTACACCTTC CASSDGGGGQANLNYGYTF
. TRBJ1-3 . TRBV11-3 TGTGCCAGCAGCTTAGGAGGTGGAAACACCATATATTTT CASSLGGGNTIYF